Following are 14 T cell receptor beta chains from one sample sequenced in a study of blood T cell repertoires in COVID-19. The method was immunoSEQ multiplex PCR; TCRdb's version includes in-frame clones alone and lacks a portion of them. The table lists 200,000 to 300,000 clones, about 73% of them singletons, with 3% to 3.5% in the top ten. Source material: peripheral blood. The source of these receptors is a woman aged 80 or over with acute or convalescent COVID-19.

The V call is TRBV2, the J call TRBJ1-5, with TRBD1 matching 7 bases. V shed 4 bases, J shed 6 bases, and the junction held 9 bases outside the gene matches. CDR1 and CDR2 from the germline V gene are SNHLY and FYNNEI. The CDR3 spans 15 residues. CDR3 residues: CASSVATGTAQPQHF. For the CDR3, the DNA is TGTGCCAGCAGTGTCGCGACAGGGACTGCTCAGCCCCAGCATTTT. Full variable domain (missing parts from reference TRBV2 and TRBJ1-5): EPEVTQTPSHQVTQMGQEVILRCVPISNHLYFYWYRQILGQKVEFLVSFYNNEISEKSEIFDDQFSVERPDGSNFTLKIRSTKLEDSAMYFCASSVATGTAQPQHFGDGTRLSIL.

This rearrangement joins TRBV7-9 to TRBJ1-4; TRBD1 agrees at 7 bases. The germline CDR1 and CDR2 sequences are SEHNR and FQNEAQ (reference sequence). The CDR3 covers 15 residues. V shed 5 bases and J 8 bases; nucleotides not matched to a gene: 11. CDR3 sequence: CASSRETGTYEKLFF. Written as DNA, the CDR3 is TGTGCCAGCAGCCGGGAGACAGGGACCTACGAAAAACTGTTTTTT.

The V call is TRBV3-1 (or the pseudogene TRBV3-2), the J call TRBJ2-5; 7 bases are a match to TRBD1. The trim removed 0 bases at V and 2 bases at J, leaving 6 bases unmatched. The CDR3 runs 16 residues. Germline values: CDR1 LGHDT, CDR2 YNNKEL (reference sequence). The CDR3 sequence: CASSQDQTGEQETQYF. The CDR3 nucleotides read TGTGCCAGCAGCCAAGATCAAACAGGGGAACAAGAGACCCAGTACTTC.

This rearrangement joins TRBV5-4 to TRBJ2-2, with 9 bases that match TRBD2. CDR3 length: 18 residues. Looked up from germline, CDR1 is SGHNT and CDR2 is YYREEE (reference sequence). After removal of 0 bases from V and 0 bases from J, the junction contained 6 bases not matched to a gene. CDR3 residues: CASSLAPTSGSNTGELFF. The CDR3 DNA reads as TGTGCCAGCAGCTTGGCACCGACTAGCGGCTCGAACACCGGGGAGCTGTTTTTT.

V is TRBV7-9 and J is TRBJ1-2; perhaps TRBD1 as D (5 bases). Germline V gene data show CDR1 as SEHNR and CDR2 as FQNEAQ (reference sequence). The CDR3 consists of 14 residues. V lost 0 bases and J lost 4, with 9 bases in between. For the CDR3, the DNA is TGTGCCAGCAGCTTAGCGGAGGGACCCTATGGCTACACCTTC. Translating it yields CASSLAEGPYGYTF. Variable domain in full (rest from reference TRBV7-9 and TRBJ1-2): DTGVSQNPRHKITKRGQNVTFRCDPISEHNRLYWYRQTLGQGPEFLTYFQNEAQLEKSRLLSDRFSAERPKGSFSTLEIQRTEQGDSAMYLCASSLAEGPYGYTFGSGTRLTVV.

This chain joins TRBV7-2 and TRBJ1-1; no clear D gene. From germline, CDR1 is SGHTA and CDR2 FQGNSA. This CDR3 contains 14 residues. Deletions cut 1 base from V and 2 bases from J, with 8 bases between. CDR3 residues: CASSLVGVNTEAFF. The CDR3 nucleotides read TGTGCCAGCAGCTTAGTAGGAGTTAACACTGAAGCTTTCTTT.

This sequence joins TRBV5-1 and TRBJ2-3; possibly TRBD2 for D (6 bases). The CDR3 contains 18 residues. Germline values: CDR1 SGHRS, CDR2 YFSETQ. V gave up 4 bases and J gave up 1 base, with 22 bases separating them. Written as DNA, the CDR3 is TGCGCCAGCAGCCCCGGACTAAGGCCCAGTAGGGGCACAGATACGCAGTATTTT. It encodes CASSPGLRPSRGTDTQYF.

V usage is TRBV27 and J usage is TRBJ2-7; 10 nucleotides match TRBD2. This CDR3 has 13 amino acids. Germline CDR1 reads MNHEY; CDR2 reads SMNVEV (reference sequence). V lost 6 bases, J lost 5 bases, and 4 bases stayed unmatched. CDR3 residues: CASRAGGRHEQYF. The CDR3 bases are TGTGCCAGCAGAGCGGGGGGGCGGCACGAGCAGTACTTC.

This clone was seen just once. J is TRBJ1-1 and V is TRBV6-4; 8 bases are shared with TRBD1. Germline loops: CDR1 MRHNA, CDR2 SNTAGT. The J segment lost 7 bases and the V segment lost 5 bases, leaving 18 bases of the junction unmatched. CDR3 length equals 17 residues. This CDR3 reads CASSPQGASGIGSEAFF. The CDR3 DNA reads as TGTGCCAGCAGTCCTCAGGGGGCAAGCGGCATCGGGAGTGAAGCTTTCTTT.

The J gene is TRBJ2-7, the V gene TRBV15; possibly TRBD1 for D (6 bases). Germline loops: CDR1 LNHNV, CDR2 YYDKDF (reference sequence). The CDR3 has 15 residues. Trimming removed 0 bases from V and 4 bases from J, with 13 bases in between. The CDR3 protein is CATSRDRGHQYEQYF. Written as DNA, the CDR3 is TGTGCCACCAGCAGAGATAGGGGACACCAATACGAGCAGTACTTC.

On this clone itself: At one of its ends the junction is not consistent with the germline gene, which may arise from a read error. The rearrangement uses TRBV7-6 and TRBJ2-1, with 13 bases lining up with TRBD2. Germline V gene sequence: CDR1 SGHVS, CDR2 FNYEAQ. The CDR3 consists of 17 residues. This chain's CDR3 is CATSLPGLAGVSNEQFF. CDR3 nucleotide sequence: TGTGCCACCAGCCTTCCCGGACTAGCGGGGGTTTCAAATGAGCAGTTCTTC. The full variable domain, in which reference TRBV7-6 and TRBJ2-1 provide the parts outside the CDR3, is GAGVSQSPRYKVTKRGQDVALRCDPISGHVSLYWYRQALGQGPEFLTYFNYEAQQDKSGLPNDRFSAERPEGSISTLTIQRTEQRDSAMYRCATSLPGLAGVSNEQFFGPGTRLTVL.

The chain links TRBV20-1 to TRBJ2-3, with TRBD2 matching over 8 bases. Germline CDR1 is DFQATT and CDR2 is SNEGSKA (reference sequence). CDR3 length equals 11 residues. V shed 7 bases, J shed 4 bases, and the junction held 1 base outside the gene matches. CDR3 DNA: TGCAGTGTGACTAGCGCAGATACGCAGTATTTT. It is translated as CSVTSADTQYF.

The rearrangement uses TRBV14 and TRBJ1-5; possible D gene TRBD1, 6 bases. Trimming took 4 bases from V and 5 from J, leaving 6 bases between them. The CDR3 sequence is 12 residues long. Germline CDR1 and CDR2: SGHDN and FVKESK. CDR3 loop: CASSPGDQPQHF. CDR3 coding DNA: TGTGCCAGCAGCCCAGGGGATCAGCCCCAGCATTTT.

V gene TRBV5-1 combines with J gene TRBJ1-3, with 8 bases fitting TRBD1. Germline-derived CDR1 and CDR2 are SGHRS and YFSETQ. The CDR3 covers 16 residues. V was pared by 4 bases and J by 4 bases, with 10 bases of the junction left unmatched. CDR3: CASSQAPTGAGNTIYF. CDR3 bases: TGCGCCAGCAGCCAGGCGCCGACAGGGGCCGGAAACACCATATATTTT.